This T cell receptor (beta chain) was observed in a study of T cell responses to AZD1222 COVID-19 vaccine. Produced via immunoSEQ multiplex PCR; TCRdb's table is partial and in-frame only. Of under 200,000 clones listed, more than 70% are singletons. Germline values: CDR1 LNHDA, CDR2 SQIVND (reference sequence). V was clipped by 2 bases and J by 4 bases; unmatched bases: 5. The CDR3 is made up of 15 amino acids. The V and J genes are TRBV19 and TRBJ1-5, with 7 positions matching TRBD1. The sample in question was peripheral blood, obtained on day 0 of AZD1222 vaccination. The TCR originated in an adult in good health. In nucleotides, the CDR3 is TGTGCCAGTAGTATATCAAACAGGGGTAATCAGCCCCAGCATTTT. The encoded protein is CASSISNRGNQPQHF.